These 20 T cell receptor beta chains share one sample of origin, sequenced in a study of T cells in Graves' hyperthyroidism and ophthalmopathy. There were TCR beta CDR3 regions amplified from RNA transcripts. Researchers ran a first-round RT-PCR on the TCR CDR3 using the HTBI primer set. TCRdb passed the multiplex PCR reads through MiXCR, listing each CDR3 protein once. The sample includes 490,000 or so distinct CDR3 sequences, roughly a sixth of them seen just once. Material for sequencing was blood. The origin of the receptors is a woman in her twenties or thirties with Graves' ophthalmopathy.

The table lists this clonotype with a few counts. The rearrangement joins TRBV20-1 to TRBJ2-1; tentatively, D is TRBD2 (5 bases). Germline V lookup: CDR1 DFQATT, CDR2 SNEGSKA (reference sequence). This CDR3 has 13 residues. The V gene lost 0 bases and the J gene lost 3 bases, with 6 bases spanning the gap. CDR3 nucleotide sequence: TGCAGTGCTAGAGACGGGGACTACAATGAGCAGTTCTTC. Amino acids: CSARDGDYNEQFF.

The rearrangement joins TRBV4-1 to TRBJ2-3; 9 bases align to TRBD2. After removal of 4 bases from V and 5 bases from J, the junction contained 10 bases not matched to a gene. Germline CDR1 MGHRA, CDR2 YSYEKL. The CDR3 has 16 residues. CDR3 sequence: CASSRVNLAGKDTQYF. The DNA for the CDR3 is TGCGCCAGCAGCCGCGTAAACCTAGCGGGGAAAGATACGCAGTATTTT.

V and J are TRBV27 and TRBJ2-3, with 16 bases identical to TRBD2. The CDR3 covers 15 residues. Per the germline V gene, CDR1 is MNHEY and CDR2 is SMNVEV (reference sequence). J was trimmed by 5 bases and V by 8 bases; bases with no gene match: 4. This CDR3 is CASSGLAGGQDTQYF. The CDR3 DNA reads TGTGCCAGCTCGGGACTAGCGGGAGGGCAAGATACGCAGTATTTT.

The chain recombines TRBV6-1 with TRBJ1-4; 7 bases align to TRBD1. CDR3 size: 13 residues. J was trimmed by 6 bases and V by 7 bases; bases with no gene match: 5. Germline V gene data show CDR1 as MNHNS and CDR2 as SASEGT. The CDR3 DNA is TGTGCCAGCATCGACAGGGTCGATGAAAAACTGTTTTTT. Amino acids: CASIDRVDEKLFF.

This clonotype appeared many times. V is TRBV5-6 and J is TRBJ2-3; tentative D call: TRBD2 (6 bases). Germline CDR1 is SGHDT and CDR2 is YYEEEE. Trimming removed 5 bases from V and 2 bases from J, with 12 bases in between. The CDR3 contains 14 residues. The CDR3 spells CASRGGLITDTQYF. DNA for the CDR3: TGTGCCAGCAGGGGGGGACTCATCACAGATACGCAGTATTTT.

This clonotype was picked up many times. The chain employs TRBV7-2 and TRBJ1-1, with a possible D match to TRBD1 (5 bases). Germline CDR1 SGHTA, CDR2 FQGNSA. Trimming took off 3 bases at V and 5 bases at J, with 22 bases between the two ends. This CDR3 region has 17 residues. The CDR3 DNA follows: TGTGCCAGCAGCTTGTCGTCAGGGCTCCGGCGGGGAACTGAAGCTTTCTTT. This gives the protein CASSLSSGLRRGTEAFF.

The V and J genes are TRBV4-3 and TRBJ2-7, with D possibly matching TRBD1 (5 bases). The V end lost 2 bases, the J end lost 7 bases, and 21 bases lay between the germline ends. The germline V gene has CDR1 LGHNA and CDR2 YSLEER. The CDR3 length is 16 residues. CDR3 coding DNA: TGCGCCAGCAGCCAAAGGGGCCCTGACGGGTTGTGGGAGCAGTACTTC. It is translated as CASSQRGPDGLWEQYF.

This clonotype showed up many times. The chain couples TRBV18 to TRBJ2-3, with D maybe TRBD1 (6 bases). This CDR3 contains 14 residues. V lost 3 bases and J lost 1, with 8 bases in between. Per germline, CDR1 KGHSH and CDR2 LQKENI. In DNA, the CDR3 is TGTGCCAGCTCACCTCCAGGGGGCACAGATACGCAGTATTTT. This encodes CASSPPGGTDTQYF.

The gene calls are TRBV9 and TRBJ2-2, with D possibly matching TRBD2 (6 bases). Germline CDR1 SGDLS, CDR2 YYNGEE. Trimming shortened V by 0 bases and J by 5 bases, and 11 bases separated the two germline ends. This CDR3 has 15 residues. CDR3 DNA sequence: TGTGCCAGCAGCGTAGGGGTAAGCGGGACCGGGGAGCTGTTTTTT. Its protein product is CASSVGVSGTGELFF.

The rearrangement links TRBV13 to TRBJ2-1, with D hard to call. The CDR3 covers 15 residues. V shed 5 bases and J shed 12 bases, with 23 bases lying between them. Germline-derived CDR1 and CDR2 are PRHDT and FYEKMQ (reference sequence). CDR3 DNA sequence: TGTGCCAGCAGCCGGTCCGGGCACTTCATAATGAGGCAGTTCTTC. Translating it yields CASSRSGHFIMRQFF.

The chain couples TRBV18 to TRBJ1-4; D gene ambiguous. V was cut by 7 bases and J by 8 bases, with 11 bases left in between. This CDR3 contains 12 residues. Germline lookup yields CDR1 KGHSH and CDR2 LQKENI. CDR3 in amino acids: CASCREREKLFF. DNA for the CDR3: TGTGCCAGCTGCAGAGAGCGGGAAAAACTGTTTTTT.

This clonotype was seen at least ten times. The rearrangement joins TRBV6-2 or TRBV6-3 to TRBJ2-7, with D hard to call. Germline assignment: CDR1 MNHEY and CDR2 SVGEGT. Trimming removed 2 bases at V and 4 bases at J, with 12 bases between. The CDR3 loop spans 14 amino acids. CDR3 coding DNA: TGTGCCAGCAGTTACGGCGGCGGAACTTACGAGCAGTACTTC. Residues: CASSYGGGTYEQYF.

V is TRBV13 and J is TRBJ2-7; 11 bases fit TRBD2. With 5 bases clipped from V and 7 bases from J, the junction kept 10 bases outside the gene matches. The germline V gene has CDR1 PRHDT and CDR2 FYEKMQ (reference sequence). The CDR3 sequence is 15 residues long. The CDR3 loop reads CASSVSGLAGDEQYF. The CDR3 coding sequence is TGTGCCAGCAGCGTGTCCGGACTAGCGGGTGATGAGCAGTACTTC.

This clonotype was found many times. The gene calls are TRBV6-4 and TRBJ2-1; 10 nucleotides align to TRBD2. Germline V gives CDR1 MRHNA, CDR2 SNTAGT. The CDR3 has 15 amino acids. J lost 6 bases, V lost 6 bases, and 8 bases had no gene match. CDR3 region: CASSVLAGEGNEQFF. Written as DNA, the CDR3 is TGTGCCAGCAGCGTCCTAGCGGGAGAGGGCAATGAGCAGTTCTTC.

This clonotype was recorded at least ten times. V usage is TRBV6-1 and J usage is TRBJ2-7, with 8 bases aligning to TRBD1. CDR3 length: 13 amino acids. After removal of 8 bases from V and 4 bases from J, the junction contained 7 bases not matched to a gene. CDR1 and CDR2 from the germline V gene are MNHNS and SASEGT. For the CDR3, the DNA is TGTGCCAGCCAAGGGACAGGAGGATACGAGCAGTACTTC. This encodes CASQGTGGYEQYF.

The gene calls are TRBV7-8 and TRBJ2-5, with TRBD2 matching over 11 bases. The CDR3 runs to 16 residues. The ends lost 5 bases at V and 1 base at J; junction bases unmatched: 6. Germline-derived CDR1 and CDR2 are SGHVS and FQNEAQ. The CDR3 DNA reads as TGTGCCAGCAGCGGGGGGGGGACTAGCGGCCAAGAGACCCAGTACTTC. This sequence encodes CASSGGGTSGQETQYF.

The table lists this clonotype with many counts. The chain recombines TRBV7-8 with TRBJ2-1; no definite D call. The germline CDR1 and CDR2 sequences are SGHVS and FQNEAQ. The V gene lost 5 bases and the J gene lost 7 bases, with 12 bases spanning the gap. CDR3 length: 13 residues. CDR3 protein: CASSPTPLNEQFF. The DNA for the CDR3 is TGTGCCAGCAGCCCCACCCCTTTGAATGAGCAGTTCTTC.

The table lists this clonotype with many counts. The chain joins TRBV20-1 to TRBJ2-3; a possible D gene is TRBD2 (5 bases). The CDR3 has 16 residues. Germline V CDR1 and CDR2: DFQATT, SNEGSKA (reference sequence). Trimming pared 3 bases from V and 3 bases from J, leaving 19 bases between. DNA for the CDR3: TGCAGTGCTAGGAGGAGTATAGCGCTTGGGACAGATACGCAGTATTTT. Translated, it gives CSARRSIALGTDTQYF.

This clonotype was found many times. The genes are TRBV2 and TRBJ2-3; 7 nucleotides line up with TRBD1. This CDR3 has 14 residues. J was trimmed by 1 base and V by 7 bases; bases with no gene match: 5. Germline V CDR1 and CDR2: SNHLY, FYNNEI. The CDR3 DNA reads as TGTGCCAGCAACCCGACAGGGCGCACAGATACGCAGTATTTT. Its translation is CASNPTGRTDTQYF.

The table lists this clonotype with many counts. The CDR3 DNA reads as TGCGCCAGCAGCCAACCCCCCTACGAGCAGTACTTC. It yields the protein CASSQPPYEQYF. V usage is TRBV5-1 and J usage is TRBJ2-7; D gene unclear. Germline values: CDR1 SGHRS, CDR2 YFSETQ. The CDR3 contains 12 residues. The V end was cut by 4 bases, the J end by 2 bases, with 7 bases between. Using reference TRBV5-1 and TRBJ2-7 for the parts outside the CDR3, the full variable domain is KAGVTQTPRYLIKTRGQQVTLSCSPISGHRSVSWYQQTPGQGLQFLFEYFSETQRNKGNFPGRFSGRQFSNSRSEMNVSTLELGDSALYLCASSQPPYEQYFGPGTRLTVT.